This TCR beta chain was documented in a study of blood T cell repertoires in COVID-19. The wider study: Cohort 3 recovery required two negative PCRs, clearance, or symptom resolution.

Under the authors' procedure: Reference gene primer amplification yielded estimated nucleated cell counts. Using immunoSEQ multiplex PCR, the repertoire was profiled, and TCRdb retains in-frame clones only, with some absent. V and J calls and clone size are copied from that table; D and trimming were computed from the DNA. The data show around 360,000 clones, about 89% seen once. Participant age was roughly 18 to 89 years, and participants resided in approximately 25 US areas. Cohort allocation depended upon clinical history that participants reported. The clonotype comes from a man aged 40-50 years in a cohort exposed to, infected with or recovered from COVID-19 (not recorded which). The sample consisted of PBMCs or T cells enriched from blood (not recorded which).

The CDR3 DNA sequence: TGCGCCAGCCGGCTAGCGGGAAAGGATGAGCAGTTCTTC. Translated: CASRLAGKDEQFF. The genes are TRBV5-1 and TRBJ2-1; TRBD2 aligns across 9 bases. The CDR3 is 13 residues long. Unmatched junction bases numbered 7, after V lost 7 bases and J lost 8 bases. The germline V gene has CDR1 SGHRS and CDR2 YFSETQ.